Sequencing of this T cell receptor (beta chain) was carried out in a study of shared clonotypes between healthy human individuals. Study results and caveats: Relative to their counterparts shared across all four donors, non-shared clonotypes exhibited diminished generation probabilities. On the whole, naive subsets had larger estimated richness than memory subsets had.

TCRdb keeps only in-frame clones here, not all; method: immunoSEQ multiplex PCR. Of roughly 2.5 million clones listed, 85% to 95% are singletons. CDR3 length: 15 amino acids. Trimming left V 6 bases short and J 3 bases short, with 16 bases between. Germline V gene sequence: CDR1 MNHEY, CDR2 SVGAGI. A remark on this clone: Its antigen is still unknown.

The sequence came from a man aged 18 to 35 in good health. This chain uses TRBV6-5 with TRBJ2-3, with D perhaps assigned TRBD1 or TRBD2 (5 bases each). Sequenced material: naive CD4+ T cells sorted from blood. Subset given: CD45RA+ positively selected. The CDR3 reads CASSHRTRWTDTQYF. The CDR3 DNA is TGTGCCAGCAGCCACAGGACTCGGTGGACAGATACGCAGTATTTT.